This T cell receptor beta chain was captured by sequencing in a study of OX40 agonist ivuxolimab in advanced cancers. Study-level information: An anti-OX40 (CD134) antibody with agonistic activity, ivuxolimab, was administered to patients.

No patient had autoimmune disease or received systemic immunosuppression. Repertoires were generated with immunoSEQ multiplex PCR, while TCRdb's copy carries only in-frame clones and drops some. The sample lists roughly 7,000 clones, 86% seen once, with around 1.9% in the top ten. This CDR3 region has 15 residues. The V and J ends lost 4 bases and 5 bases, in that order; junction bases with no gene match: 9. Germline CDR1 reads SGHRS; CDR2 reads YFSETQ. Study results and caveats: More expanded clones were found, on average, in CD8+ than in CD4+ T cells.

This clone was seen once. Antigen specificity is unknown. This TCR was recovered from an adult with an advanced solid tumor such as melanoma, head and neck, liver or kidney cancer. Sequenced here: CD4+ or CD8+ T cells sorted from blood, sampled in a trial of the OX40 agonist ivuxolimab. The chain has TRBV5-1 and TRBJ1-1, with 9 nucleotides matching TRBD1. As DNA, the CDR3 is TGCGCCAGCAGCCCGGGACAGGGAGGAACTACTGAAGCTTTCTTT. Encoded protein: CASSPGQGGTTEAFF.